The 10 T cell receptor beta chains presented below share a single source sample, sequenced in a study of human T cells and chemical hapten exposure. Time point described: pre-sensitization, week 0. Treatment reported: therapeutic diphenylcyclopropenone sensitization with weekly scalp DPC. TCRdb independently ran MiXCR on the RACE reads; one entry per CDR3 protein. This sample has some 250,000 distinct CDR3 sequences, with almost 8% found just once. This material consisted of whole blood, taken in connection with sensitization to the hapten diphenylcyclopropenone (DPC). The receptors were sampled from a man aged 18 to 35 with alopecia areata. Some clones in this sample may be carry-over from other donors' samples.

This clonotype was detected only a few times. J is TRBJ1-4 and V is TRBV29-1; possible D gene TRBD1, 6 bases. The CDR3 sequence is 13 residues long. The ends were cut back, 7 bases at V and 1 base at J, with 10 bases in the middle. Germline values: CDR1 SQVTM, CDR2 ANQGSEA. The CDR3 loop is CSASRGTNEKLFF. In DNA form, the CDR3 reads TGCAGCGCCAGCAGGGGAACTAATGAAAAACTGTTTTTT.

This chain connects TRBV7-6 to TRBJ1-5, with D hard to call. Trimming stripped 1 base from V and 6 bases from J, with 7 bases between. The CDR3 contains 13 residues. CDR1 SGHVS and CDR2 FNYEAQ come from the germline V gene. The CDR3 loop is CASSLEATQPQHF. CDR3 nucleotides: TGTGCCAGCAGCTTAGAAGCTACTCAGCCCCAGCATTTT.

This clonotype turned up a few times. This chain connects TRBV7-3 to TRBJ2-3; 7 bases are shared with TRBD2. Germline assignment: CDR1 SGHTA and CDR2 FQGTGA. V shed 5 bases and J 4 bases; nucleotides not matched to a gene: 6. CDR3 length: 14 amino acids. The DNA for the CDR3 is TGTGCCAGCAGCGGCGGGGGAGGGGCAGATACGCAGTATTTT. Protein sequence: CASSGGGGADTQYF.

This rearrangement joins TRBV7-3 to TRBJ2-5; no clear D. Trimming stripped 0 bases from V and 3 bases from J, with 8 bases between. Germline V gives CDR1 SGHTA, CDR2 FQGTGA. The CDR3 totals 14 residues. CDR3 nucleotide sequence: TGTGCCAGCAGCTTAACCGGGTCCAAAGAGACCCAGTACTTC. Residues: CASSLTGSKETQYF. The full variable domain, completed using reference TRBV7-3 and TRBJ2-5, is GAGVSQTPSNKVTEKGKYVELRCDPISGHTALYWYRQSLGQGPEFLIYFQGTGAADDSGLPNDRFFAVRPEGSVSTLKIQRTERGDSAVYLCASSLTGSKETQYFGPGTRLLVL.

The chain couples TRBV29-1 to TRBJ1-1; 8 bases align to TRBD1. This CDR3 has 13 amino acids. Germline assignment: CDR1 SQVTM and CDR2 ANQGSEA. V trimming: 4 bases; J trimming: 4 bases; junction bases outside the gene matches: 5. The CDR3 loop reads CSVAAGGGTEAFF. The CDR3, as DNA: TGCAGCGTTGCGGCAGGGGGCGGCACTGAAGCTTTCTTT.

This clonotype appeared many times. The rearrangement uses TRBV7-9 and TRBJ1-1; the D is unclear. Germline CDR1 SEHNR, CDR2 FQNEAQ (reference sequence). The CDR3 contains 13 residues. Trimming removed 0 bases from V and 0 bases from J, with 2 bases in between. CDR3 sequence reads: CASSLAMNTEAFF. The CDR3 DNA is TGTGCCAGCAGCTTAGCTATGAACACTGAAGCTTTCTTT. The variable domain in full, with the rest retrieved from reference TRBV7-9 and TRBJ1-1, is DTGVSQNPRHKITKRGQNVTFRCDPISEHNRLYWYRQTLGQGPEFLTYFQNEAQLEKSRLLSDRFSAERPKGSFSTLEIQRTEQGDSAMYLCASSLAMNTEAFFGQGTRLTVV.

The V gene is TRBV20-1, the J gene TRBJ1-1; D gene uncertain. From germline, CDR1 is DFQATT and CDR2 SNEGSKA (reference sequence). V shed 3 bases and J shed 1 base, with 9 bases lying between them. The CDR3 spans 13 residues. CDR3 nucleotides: TGCAGTGCTAGGGTACCAGGGAACACTGAAGCTTTCTTT. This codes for CSARVPGNTEAFF.

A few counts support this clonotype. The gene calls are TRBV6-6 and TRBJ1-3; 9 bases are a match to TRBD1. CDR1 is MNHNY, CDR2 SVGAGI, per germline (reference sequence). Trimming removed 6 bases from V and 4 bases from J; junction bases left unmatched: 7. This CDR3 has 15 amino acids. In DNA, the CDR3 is TGTGCCAGCAGCCACAGGGGGCGCATAGGAAACACCATATATTTT. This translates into CASSHRGRIGNTIYF.

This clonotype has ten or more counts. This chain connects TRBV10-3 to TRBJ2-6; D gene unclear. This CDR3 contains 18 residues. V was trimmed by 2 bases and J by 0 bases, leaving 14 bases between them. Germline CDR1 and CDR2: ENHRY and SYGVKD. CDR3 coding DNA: TGTGCCATCAGTGAGGGACGGATTAAGTTCTCTGGGGCCAACGTCCTGACTTTC. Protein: CAISEGRIKFSGANVLTF.

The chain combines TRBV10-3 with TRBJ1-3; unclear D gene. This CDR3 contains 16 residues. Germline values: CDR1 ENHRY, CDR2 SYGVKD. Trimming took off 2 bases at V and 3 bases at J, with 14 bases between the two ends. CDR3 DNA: TGTGCCATCAGTGAGATCCGAGGGCAGGTTGGAAACACCATATATTTT. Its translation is CAISEIRGQVGNTIYF.